Below, one T cell receptor beta chain is given with its context. Its antigen is still unknown. Base qualities are missing; no much larger clone stands one base away. The immunoSEQ Assay, a bias-controlled multiplex PCR, was used to amplify TCRbeta CDR3 regions from genomic DNA. In the authors' own workflow: The number of nucleated cells in each sample was estimated by amplification of reference gene primers within the assay. Sequence reads were collapsed and filtered to measure the absolute abundance of every unique TCRbeta CDR3 rearrangement. Productive Simpson clonality was computed per sample as the square root of Simpson's diversity index over productive rearrangements. Held by TCRdb, this immuneACCESS table contains in-frame sequences only and omits some clones. Under half of the omission traces to an unresolved V gene where checked; the cause of the rest is unknown. The V and J calls and clone size were taken over from that table, and D and trimming were inferred from the DNA. The table for this sample lists approximately 260,000 clones; about 80% of them were counted only once. Around 9.6% of the sample rests with the top ten.

This sample was included in a study of blood T cell repertoires in COVID-19 (dated by TCRdb to the early 2020s). Study-wide context: Samples from collaborators originated in the United States, Italy and Spain and spanned both the acute and convalescent phases of COVID-19. The material from the prospective study consisted of cDNA or gDNA derived from T cells, B-cell-depleted T cells, or PBMCs. Subjects who had been exposed to COVID-19, were actively infected with it, or had recovered from it provided the deeply sampled blood TCRbeta repertoires that made up the dataset. A freely available public database, intended as a resource for researchers studying the immune response to SARS-CoV-2, is where the repertoires were released. The samples were drawn from the first 160 participants of the ongoing ImmuneRACE study and from 1,254 subjects provided by 6 global collaborators. Nearly every sample came with metadata listing a de-identified subject ID, COVID-19 status, age in years and sex. Where available, HLA class I and class II types were taken from metadata supplied by the sample provider and were not determined by assay-based typing. Study-wide findings and limitations: The amount of clinical and demographic metadata varied by source and participant and was provided uncurated.

Collaborating institutions collected whole blood in K2EDTA tubes following their own protocols. Collaborator samples were shipped for TCRbeta analysis as frozen whole blood, isolated PBMCs, or DNA extracted from either sample type. Trimming removed 1 base from V and 1 base from J, leaving 5 bases between the germline ends. Sequences SGHDT (CDR1) and YYEEEE (CDR2) are obtained from the germline V gene. The CDR3 has 14 amino acids, counting the end cysteine and phenylalanine. Only CDR3 DNA is held: 42 bases, read in frame from base 1. The sample consisted of peripheral blood. This chain is built from TRBV5-6 and TRBJ2-2; TRBD2 might be the D gene, on 5 matching bases. The receptor was isolated from a woman of 80 years or more with acute or convalescent COVID-19. The nucleotide sequence is TGTGCCAGCAGCTTGAGCGGGAACACCGGGGAGCTGTTTTTT. The resulting protein is CASSLSGNTGELFF.